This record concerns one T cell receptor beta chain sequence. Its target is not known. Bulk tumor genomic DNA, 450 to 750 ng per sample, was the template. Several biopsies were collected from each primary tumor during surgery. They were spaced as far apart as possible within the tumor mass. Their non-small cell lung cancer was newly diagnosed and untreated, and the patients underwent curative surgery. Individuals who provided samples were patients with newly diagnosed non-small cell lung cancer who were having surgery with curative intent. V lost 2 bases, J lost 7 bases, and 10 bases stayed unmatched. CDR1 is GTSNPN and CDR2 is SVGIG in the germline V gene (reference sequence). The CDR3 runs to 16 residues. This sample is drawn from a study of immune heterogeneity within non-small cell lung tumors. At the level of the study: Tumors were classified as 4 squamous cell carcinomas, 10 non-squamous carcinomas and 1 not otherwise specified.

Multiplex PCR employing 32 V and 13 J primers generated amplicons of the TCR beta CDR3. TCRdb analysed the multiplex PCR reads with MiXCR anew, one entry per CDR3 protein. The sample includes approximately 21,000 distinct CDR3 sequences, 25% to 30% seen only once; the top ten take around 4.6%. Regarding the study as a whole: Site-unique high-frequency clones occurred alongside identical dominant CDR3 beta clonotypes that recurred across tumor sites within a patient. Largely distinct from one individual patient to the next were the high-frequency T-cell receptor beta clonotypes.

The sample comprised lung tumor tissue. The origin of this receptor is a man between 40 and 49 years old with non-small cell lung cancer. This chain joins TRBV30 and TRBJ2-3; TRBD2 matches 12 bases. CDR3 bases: TGTGCCTGGAGTCGACCGACTAGCGGGAGAGGTTATACGCAGTATTTT. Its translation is CAWSRPTSGRGYTQYF.